Listed below are T cell receptor beta chains from one sample, sequenced in a study of cytomegalovirus exposure and HLA in healthy donors. TCRdb keeps only in-frame clones here, not all; method: immunoSEQ multiplex PCR. The table has about 190,000 clones, 75% to 90% seen once. Sequencing was performed on PBMCs. Every receptor here comes from a young man in good health and CMV-seronegative. CDR3s include the opening cysteine and the closing phenylalanine or tryptophan.

j_gene | v_gene | CDR3aa
TRBJ1-5 | TRBV27 | CASGQVINQPQHF
TRBJ2-7 | TRBV6-5 | CASSYSGRTYEQYF
TRBJ1-6 | TRBV5-1 | CASRRRGGEANSPLHF
TRBJ2-7 | TRBV6-1 | CASSEEAGKPYEQYF
TRBJ2-3 | TRBV19 | CASSGSAQRLDTQYF
TRBJ2-7 | TRBV10-3 | CAISEEDSYEQYF
TRBJ2-1 | TRBV12-5 | CASGLSPGLAGNEQFF
TRBJ2-5 | TRBV19 | CASMAGGQTQYF
TRBJ1-1 | TRBV19 | CASSTQGAGTEAFF
TRBJ2-5 | TRBV7-8 | CASSPRAGGEYETQYF
TRBJ2-3 | TRBV29-1 | CSVDGERGTDTQYF
TRBJ1-5 | TRBV19 | CASSTRDSYNQPQHF
TRBJ1-4 | TRBV25-1 | CASSEQDRVIVTNEKLFF
TRBJ1-5 | TRBV19 | CASSFDLGPQHF
TRBJ1-5 | TRBV28 | CASSLGISGFRQPQHF
TRBJ2-1 | TRBV15 | CATSRTSGAYNEQFF
TRBJ1-1 | TRBV27 | CASSMNAVNTEAFF
TRBJ2-2 | TRBV5-1 | CASREDYANTGELFF
TRBJ2-7 | TRBV10-2 | CASRPDSSYEQYF
TRBJ2-3 | TRBV11-2 | CASSLEGGGSTDTQYF
TRBJ2-5 | TRBV18 | CASSPPWLAGEETQYF
TRBJ2-1 | TRBV19 | CATSAGGLLGEQFF
TRBJ2-3 | TRBV10-3 | CAISETGTDTQYF
TRBJ2-1 | TRBV6-4 | CASSDPGTSGSNEQFF
TRBJ2-1 | TRBV5-1 | CASSVPGLVRTDEQFF
TRBJ1-2 | TRBV7-8 | CASSHTGGAGYGYTF
TRBJ2-1 | TRBV9 | CASSPEKLAGHTNEQFF
TRBJ2-7 | TRBV28 | CASTPRDSYEQYF
TRBJ1-1 | TRBV7-2 | CASSLDVTGNTEAFF
TRBJ2-4 | TRBV5-1 | CASSLSQGAPLAKNIQYF
TRBJ2-5 | TRBV7-9 | CASSPGGGRAGETQYF